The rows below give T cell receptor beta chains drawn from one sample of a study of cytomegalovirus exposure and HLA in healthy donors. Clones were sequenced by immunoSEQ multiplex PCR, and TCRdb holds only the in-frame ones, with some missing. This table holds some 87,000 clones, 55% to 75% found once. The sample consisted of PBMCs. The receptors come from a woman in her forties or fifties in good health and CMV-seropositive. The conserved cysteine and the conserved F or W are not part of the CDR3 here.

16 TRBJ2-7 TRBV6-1 ASSEDPLVGGGSYEQY
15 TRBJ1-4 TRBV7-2 ASSSNNAVRTNEKLF
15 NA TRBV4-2 ASSQGEGVSGVDEQY
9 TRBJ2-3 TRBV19 ASSYTDTQY
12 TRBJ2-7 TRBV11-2 ASSLDTTSGRVA
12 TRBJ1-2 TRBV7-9 ASSLGGRDYGYT
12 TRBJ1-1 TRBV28 ASGPARLNTEAF
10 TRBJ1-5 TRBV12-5 ASGLDSQPQH
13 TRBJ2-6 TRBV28 ASSPRVSGANVLT
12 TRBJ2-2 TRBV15 ATRPGLHTGELF
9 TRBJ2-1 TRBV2 ASSDRTIQF